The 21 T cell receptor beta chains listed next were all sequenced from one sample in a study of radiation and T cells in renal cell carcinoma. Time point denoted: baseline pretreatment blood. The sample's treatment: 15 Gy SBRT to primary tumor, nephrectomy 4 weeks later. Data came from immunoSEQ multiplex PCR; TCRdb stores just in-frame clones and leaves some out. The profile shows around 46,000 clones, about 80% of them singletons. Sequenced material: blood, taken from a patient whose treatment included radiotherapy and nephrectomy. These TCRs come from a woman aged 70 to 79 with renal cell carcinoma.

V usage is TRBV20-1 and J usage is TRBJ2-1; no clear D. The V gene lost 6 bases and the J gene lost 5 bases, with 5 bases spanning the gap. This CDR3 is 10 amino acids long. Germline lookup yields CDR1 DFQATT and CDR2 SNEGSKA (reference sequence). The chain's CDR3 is CSAANNEQFF. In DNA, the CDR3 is TGCAGTGCCGCAAACAATGAGCAGTTCTTC.

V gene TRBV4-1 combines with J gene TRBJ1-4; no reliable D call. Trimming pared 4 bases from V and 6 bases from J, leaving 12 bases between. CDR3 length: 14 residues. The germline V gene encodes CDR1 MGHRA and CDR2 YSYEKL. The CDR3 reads CASSPILSDEKLFF. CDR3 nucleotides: TGCGCCAGCAGCCCGATCCTGTCCGATGAAAAACTGTTTTTT.

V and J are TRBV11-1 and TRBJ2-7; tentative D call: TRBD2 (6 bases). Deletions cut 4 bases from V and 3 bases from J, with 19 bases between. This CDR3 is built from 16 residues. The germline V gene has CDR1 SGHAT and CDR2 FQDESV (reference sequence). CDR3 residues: CASSSQFGSPIYEQYF. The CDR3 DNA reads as TGTGCCAGCAGCTCCCAGTTCGGGAGTCCCATCTACGAGCAGTACTTC.

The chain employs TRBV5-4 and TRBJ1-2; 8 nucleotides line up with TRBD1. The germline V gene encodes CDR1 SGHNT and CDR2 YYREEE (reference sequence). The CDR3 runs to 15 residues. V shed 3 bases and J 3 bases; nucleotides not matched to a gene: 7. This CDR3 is CASSSAGGADYGYTF. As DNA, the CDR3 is TGTGCCAGCAGCTCAGCAGGGGGCGCGGACTATGGCTACACCTTC.

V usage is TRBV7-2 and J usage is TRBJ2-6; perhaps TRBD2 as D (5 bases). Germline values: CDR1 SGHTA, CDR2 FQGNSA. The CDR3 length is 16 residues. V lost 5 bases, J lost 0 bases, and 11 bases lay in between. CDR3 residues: CASSPPGVSGANVLTF. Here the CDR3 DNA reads TGTGCCAGCAGCCCACCCGGGGTCTCTGGGGCCAACGTCCTGACTTTC.

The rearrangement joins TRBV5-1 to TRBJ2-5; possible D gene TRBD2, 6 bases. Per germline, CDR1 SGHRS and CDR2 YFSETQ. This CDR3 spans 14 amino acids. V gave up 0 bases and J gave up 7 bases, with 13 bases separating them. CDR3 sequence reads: CASSLAGGRGTQYF. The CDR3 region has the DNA TGCGCCAGCAGCTTGGCCGGGGGAAGAGGGACCCAGTACTTC.

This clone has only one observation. CDR3 residues: CASSYRDRAYEQYF. CDR3 bases: TGTGCCAGCAGCTACCGGGACCGAGCCTACGAGCAGTACTTC. V usage is TRBV7-8 and J usage is TRBJ2-7; tentatively, D is TRBD1 or TRBD2 (5 bases each). Trimming pared 4 bases from V and 2 bases from J, leaving 12 bases between. This CDR3 has 14 amino acids. From germline, CDR1 is SGHVS and CDR2 FQNEAQ.

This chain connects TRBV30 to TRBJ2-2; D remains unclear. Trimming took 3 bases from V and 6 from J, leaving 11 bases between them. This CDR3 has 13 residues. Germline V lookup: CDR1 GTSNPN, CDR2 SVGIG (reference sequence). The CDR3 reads CAWSNRVSGELFF. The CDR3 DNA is TGTGCCTGGAGCAATCGGGTATCCGGGGAGCTGTTTTTT.

CDR3 DNA sequence: TGCGCCGGAATCCGGCGCAGGAGCATGAACACTGAAGCTTTCTTT. It yields the protein CAGIRRRSMNTEAFF. The gene calls are TRBV10-1 and TRBJ1-1; D is ambiguous. CDR1 WNHNN and CDR2 SYGVQD come from the germline V gene (reference sequence). The CDR3 length is 15 residues. Deletions cut 11 bases from V and 0 bases from J, with 19 bases between.

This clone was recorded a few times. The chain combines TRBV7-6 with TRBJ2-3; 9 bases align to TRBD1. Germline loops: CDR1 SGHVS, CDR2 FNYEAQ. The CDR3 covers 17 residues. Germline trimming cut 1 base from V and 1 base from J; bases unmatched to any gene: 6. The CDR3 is CASSLVPRQGGTDTQYF. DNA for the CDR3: TGTGCCAGCAGCTTAGTGCCCCGACAGGGGGGCACAGATACGCAGTATTTT.

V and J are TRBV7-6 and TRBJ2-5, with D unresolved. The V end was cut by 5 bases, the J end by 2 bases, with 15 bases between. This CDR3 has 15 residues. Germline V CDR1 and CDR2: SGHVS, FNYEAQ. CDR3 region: CASSQSSLGQETQYF. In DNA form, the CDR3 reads TGTGCCAGCAGCCAGTCGAGTCTCGGACAAGAGACCCAGTACTTC.

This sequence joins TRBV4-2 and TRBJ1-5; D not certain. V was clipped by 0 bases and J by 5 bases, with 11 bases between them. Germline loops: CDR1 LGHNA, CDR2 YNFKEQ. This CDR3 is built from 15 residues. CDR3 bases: TGTGCCAGCAGCCAAGACCAATCGCGGGATCAGCCCCAGCATTTT. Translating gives CASSQDQSRDQPQHF.

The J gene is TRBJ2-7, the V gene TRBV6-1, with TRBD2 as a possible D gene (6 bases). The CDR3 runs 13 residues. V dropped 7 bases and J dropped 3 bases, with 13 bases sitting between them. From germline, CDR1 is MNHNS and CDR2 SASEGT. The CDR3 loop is CASTPGELYEQYF. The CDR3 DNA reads TGTGCCAGCACACCGGGGGAGCTCTACGAGCAGTACTTC.

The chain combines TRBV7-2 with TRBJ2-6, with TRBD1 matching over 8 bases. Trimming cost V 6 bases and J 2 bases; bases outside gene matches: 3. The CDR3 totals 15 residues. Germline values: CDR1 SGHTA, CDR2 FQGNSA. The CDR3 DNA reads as TGTGCCAGCAGGTTGACAGGGGCTGGGGCCAACGTCCTGACTTTC. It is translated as CASRLTGAGANVLTF.

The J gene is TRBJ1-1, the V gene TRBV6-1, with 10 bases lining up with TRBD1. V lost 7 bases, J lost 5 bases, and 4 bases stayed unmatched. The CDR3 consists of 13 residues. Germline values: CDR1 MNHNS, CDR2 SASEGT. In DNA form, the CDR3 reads TGTGCCAGCATTTGGGACAGGGGTACTGAAGCTTTCTTT. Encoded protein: CASIWDRGTEAFF.

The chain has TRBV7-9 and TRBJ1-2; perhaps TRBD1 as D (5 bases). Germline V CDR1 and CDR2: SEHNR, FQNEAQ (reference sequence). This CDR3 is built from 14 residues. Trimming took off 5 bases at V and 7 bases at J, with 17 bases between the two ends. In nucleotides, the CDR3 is TGTGCCAGCAGCGAAGGGCAGGGAACGGCTGGCTACACCTTC. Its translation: CASSEGQGTAGYTF.

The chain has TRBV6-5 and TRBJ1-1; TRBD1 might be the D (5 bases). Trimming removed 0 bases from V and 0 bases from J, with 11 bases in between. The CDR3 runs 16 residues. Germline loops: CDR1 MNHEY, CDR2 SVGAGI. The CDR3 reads CASSYSGTVVNTEAFF. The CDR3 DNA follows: TGTGCCAGCAGTTACTCTGGGACCGTGGTGAACACTGAAGCTTTCTTT.

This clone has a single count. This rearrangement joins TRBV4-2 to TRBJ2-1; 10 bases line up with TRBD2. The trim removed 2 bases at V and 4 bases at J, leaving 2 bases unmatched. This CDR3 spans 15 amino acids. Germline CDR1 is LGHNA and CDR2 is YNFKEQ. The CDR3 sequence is CASSQTSGAYNEQFF. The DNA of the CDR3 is TGTGCCAGCAGCCAAACTAGCGGGGCTTACAATGAGCAGTTCTTC.

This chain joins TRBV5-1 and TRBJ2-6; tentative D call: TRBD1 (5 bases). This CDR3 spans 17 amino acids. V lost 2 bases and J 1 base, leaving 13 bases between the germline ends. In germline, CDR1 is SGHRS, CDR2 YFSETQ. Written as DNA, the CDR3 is TGCGCCAGCAGCTTCGAAGCCCCAGGGTCTGGGGCCAACGTCCTGACTTTC. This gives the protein CASSFEAPGSGANVLTF.

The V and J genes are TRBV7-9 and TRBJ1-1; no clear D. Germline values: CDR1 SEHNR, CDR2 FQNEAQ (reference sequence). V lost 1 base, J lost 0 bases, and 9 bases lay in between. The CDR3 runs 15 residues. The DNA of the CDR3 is TGTGCCAGCAGCTTAGACGAACCCCTGAACACTGAAGCTTTCTTT. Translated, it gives CASSLDEPLNTEAFF.

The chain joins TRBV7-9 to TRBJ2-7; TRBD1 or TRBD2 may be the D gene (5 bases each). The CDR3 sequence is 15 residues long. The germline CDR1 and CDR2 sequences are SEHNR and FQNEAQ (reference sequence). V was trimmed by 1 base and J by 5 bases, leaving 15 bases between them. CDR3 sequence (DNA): TGTGCCAGCAGCTTAGATCGGGGCTGGATGGACGAGCAGTACTTC. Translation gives CASSLDRGWMDEQYF.